The clone carrying this T cell receptor (beta chain) was counted between two and nine times. The sample is drawn from a study of cytomegalovirus exposure and HLA in healthy donors. The primer mix had 60 Vbeta and 13 Jbeta primers. Clones were sequenced by immunoSEQ multiplex PCR, and TCRdb holds only the in-frame ones, with some missing. The sample includes around 210,000 clones, 75% to 90% of them seen just once. The CDR3 length is 16 residues. Trimming cost V 6 bases and J 2 bases; bases outside gene matches: 14. The V gene's germline CDR1 is SGDLS and CDR2 YYNGEE. Sample: PBMCs. This TCR derives from a woman between 40 and 50 years old in good health and CMV-seronegative. The V gene is TRBV9, the J gene TRBJ2-7; the match to TRBD1 covers 7 bases. The CDR3 DNA reads as TGTGCCAGCATCAAACGGAACGGGACAGACCCCTACGAGCAGTACTTC. Residues: CASIKRNGTDPYEQYF.